The following is a T cell receptor beta chain sequence with its context. Its antigen is currently unknown. Terminally differentiated effector memory CD45RA+ cells were excluded by CCR7 positive selection of CD45RO-negative cells. The record originates from a study of shared clonotypes between healthy human individuals. Study-wide context: Donor composition was two women and three men, aged 18 to 49.

Here immunoSEQ multiplex PCR was the method, and the copy in TCRdb shows in-frame clones only, minus some. The sample carries around 2,100,000 clones, 85% to 95% recorded once. The CDR3 has 22 residues. Germline V gene lookup returns CDR1 PRHDT and CDR2 FYEKMQ (reference sequence). V lost 0 bases to trimming and J lost 6 bases, with 34 bases between them. Broader study findings: When compared with the clonotypes that were shared by all four sorted-subset donors, the non-shared clonotypes turned out to have lower generation probabilities.

This clonotype was sampled from a young man in good health. Sequencing was carried out using naive CD8+ T cells sorted from blood. The V call is TRBV13, the J call TRBJ2-3, with D perhaps TRBD2 (6 bases). CDR3 sequence (DNA): TGTGCCAGCAGCTTAGGCGTTGGGTTAGGAGGGGAAGAGCTCCAATTCTTCGATACGCAGTATTTT. Its protein is CASSLGVGLGGEELQFFDTQYF.